This TCR beta chain was captured in a study of regulatory T cells in long-lasting Graves disease. CDR3 regions were amplified by Arm-PCR using iRepertoire HTBI primers to build TCR beta libraries. TCRdb fed the multiplex PCR reads into MiXCR, producing one record per CDR3 protein. The sample carries some 240,000 distinct CDR3 sequences, approximately 18% recorded once. Noted time point: newly diagnosed GD, antithyroid drugs for less than 3 months. Extracted PBMC RNA gave rise to the TCR library. The CDR3 has 16 amino acids. Germline V gene sequence: CDR1 MDHEN, CDR2 SYDVKM. The V end lost 8 bases, the J end lost 0 bases, and 17 bases lay between the germline ends. This clonotype was counted ten times or more. These sequences were also reported in another study, on T cells in Graves' hyperthyroidism and ophthalmopathy. That source reports: Most clonotypes expanded in thyroid above 0.001 were likewise present in blood.

The gene calls are TRBV28 and TRBJ1-5; no clear D. Source: peripheral blood mononuclear cells (PBMCs), taken at new diagnosis, from a patient treated with antithyroid drugs. The sequence was collected from a woman aged 30 to 39 with Graves disease. The CDR3 region is CASAFSGGDSNQPQHF. Here the CDR3 DNA reads TGTGCCAGCGCTTTTTCAGGCGGAGATAGCAATCAGCCCCAGCATTTT.